One and the same sample provided the 25 T cell receptor beta chains below, sequenced in a study of human T cells and chemical hapten exposure. From the RACE reads, TCRdb called clonotypes with MiXCR, one entry per CDR3 protein. The table shows 150,000 to 200,000 distinct CDR3 sequences, with about a quarter occurring only once. Time point meaning: patch test 3, about 24 weeks after DPC sensitization. Treatment noted: therapeutic diphenylcyclopropenone sensitization with weekly scalp DPC. The sequences come from whole blood, collected in connection with sensitization to the hapten diphenylcyclopropenone (DPC). The receptors originated from a woman aged 18-29 years with alopecia areata. Some clones in this sample may be carry-over from other donors' samples.

In this sample, this clonotype turned up a few times. CDR3 amino acids: CSVEAVRGGTDTQYF. The CDR3 region has the DNA TGCAGCGTTGAAGCTGTCAGAGGAGGCACAGATACGCAGTATTTT. The V gene is TRBV29-1, the J gene TRBJ2-3; D gene uncertain. Trimming took 1 base from V and 1 from J, leaving 12 bases between them. The germline CDR1 and CDR2 sequences are SQVTM and ANQGSEA. The CDR3 spans 15 residues.

This chain joins TRBV10-3 and TRBJ1-1; D unresolved. The CDR3 is 13 residues long. Looked up from germline, CDR1 is ENHRY and CDR2 is SYGVKD. The V end lost 6 bases, the J end lost 3 bases, and 11 bases lay between the germline ends. The CDR3 reads CAISREADTEAFF. The CDR3 nucleotides read TGTGCCATCAGCCGGGAGGCAGACACTGAAGCTTTCTTT.

This clonotype has ten or more counts. V gene TRBV4-1 combines with J gene TRBJ2-1; D might be TRBD1 (5 bases). Trimming stripped 1 base from V and 5 bases from J, with 9 bases between. The CDR3 has 14 residues. The germline CDR1 and CDR2 sequences are MGHRA and YSYEKL. CDR3 amino acids: CASSQGGQNNEQFF. In nucleotides, the CDR3 is TGCGCCAGCAGCCAAGGGGGCCAAAACAATGAGCAGTTCTTC.

This clonotype came up a few times. This sequence joins TRBV7-2 and TRBJ2-7; D ambiguous. V lost 7 bases and J lost 1, with 11 bases in between. Per germline, CDR1 SGHTA and CDR2 FQGNSA. CDR3 length: 13 amino acids. CDR3 residues: CASKESLSYEQYF. As DNA, the CDR3 is TGTGCCAGCAAGGAGAGTCTTTCCTACGAGCAGTACTTC. The complete variable domain, with remaining parts taken from reference TRBV7-2 and TRBJ2-7, reads GAGVSQSPSNKVTEKGKDVELRCDPISGHTALYWYRQSLGQGLEFLIYFQGNSAPDKSGLPSDRFSAERTGGSVSTLTIQRTQQEDSAVYLCASKESLSYEQYFGPGTRLTVT.

This clonotype was observed a handful of times. The V and J genes are TRBV12-5 and TRBJ2-1; 8 nucleotides agree with TRBD1. This CDR3 region has 14 residues. The V and J ends lost 6 bases and 9 bases, in that order; junction bases with no gene match: 10. The V gene's germline CDR1 is LGHNT and CDR2 FRNRAP. The chain's CDR3 is CASGPGQGRGEQFF. CDR3 DNA: TGTGCTAGTGGCCCCGGACAGGGCAGGGGTGAGCAGTTCTTC.

In this sample, this clonotype turned up a few times. The rearrangement uses TRBV4-1 and TRBJ2-6, with TRBD2 identical over 8 bases. CDR1 is MGHRA, CDR2 YSYEKL, per germline. The CDR3 contains 17 residues. Unmatched junction bases numbered 10, after V lost 6 bases and J lost 3 bases. The CDR3 is CASRPLGAGGGANVLTF. CDR3 nucleotide sequence: TGCGCCAGCAGGCCTCTCGGGGCGGGAGGTGGGGCCAACGTCCTGACTTTC.

V and J are TRBV6-5 and TRBJ2-7; D may correspond to TRBD1 or TRBD2 (6 bases each). Deletions cut 7 bases from V and 4 bases from J, with 23 bases between. This CDR3 has 16 residues. The germline V gene has CDR1 MNHEY and CDR2 SVGAGI. The CDR3 bases are TGTGCCAGCACCTCTTCCGTTGGGCAGGGGAGGTACGAGCAGTACTTC. Translation: CASTSSVGQGRYEQYF.

The chain is built from TRBV6-5 and TRBJ1-2, with a tentative D call TRBD1 (5 bases). This CDR3 region has 16 residues. The germline V and J ends were trimmed by 2 bases and 2 bases, with 15 bases remaining between them. Germline loops: CDR1 MNHEY, CDR2 SVGAGI. CDR3 region: CASSYAGGSSNYGYTF. CDR3 bases: TGTGCCAGCAGTTACGCGGGGGGGAGTTCGAACTATGGCTACACCTTC.

This clonotype has only a few counts. The V and J genes are TRBV7-8 and TRBJ1-6; 10 positions agree with TRBD1. Trimming cost V 4 bases and J 10 bases; bases outside gene matches: 7. Germline-derived CDR1 and CDR2 are SGHVS and FQNEAQ. This CDR3 has 15 residues. CDR3 protein: CASSSSGTGASPLHF. CDR3 in DNA: TGTGCCAGCAGCTCATCCGGGACAGGGGCCTCACCCCTCCACTTT.

V is TRBV6-5 and J is TRBJ1-6; 9 nucleotides match TRBD1. Per germline, CDR1 MNHEY and CDR2 SVGAGI. J was trimmed by 10 bases and V by 4 bases; bases with no gene match: 11. The CDR3 is 16 amino acids. The CDR3 region has the DNA TGTGCCAGCAGTTCCGACGGAGGGGACAGGGAGTCACCCCTCCACTTT. Its protein is CASSSDGGDRESPLHF.

The chain uses TRBV6-2 or TRBV6-3 and TRBJ2-7; tentative D call: TRBD2 (6 bases). This CDR3 is 12 amino acids long. V was trimmed by 7 bases and J by 3 bases, leaving 10 bases between them. From germline, CDR1 is MNHEY and CDR2 SVGEGT. CDR3 loop: CASIGDFYEQYF. CDR3 DNA sequence: TGTGCCAGCATCGGGGACTTCTACGAGCAGTACTTC.

The genes are TRBV5-1 and TRBJ1-2; tentative D call: TRBD1 (5 bases). Germline V CDR1 and CDR2: SGHRS, YFSETQ. The V and J ends lost 0 bases and 8 bases respectively, with 8 bases between them. The CDR3 sequence is 12 residues long. The CDR3 bases are TGCGCCAGCAGCTTGGGGAGGGACGGCTACACCTTC. Translation gives CASSLGRDGYTF.

This clonotype was detected a few times. The chain combines TRBV27 with TRBJ2-7, with 9 bases aligning to TRBD1. The CDR3 has 15 amino acids. After removal of 5 bases from V and 7 bases from J, the junction contained 12 bases not matched to a gene. Germline lookup yields CDR1 MNHEY and CDR2 SMNVEV (reference sequence). The chain's CDR3 is CASSTLGQGRGEQYF. CDR3 nucleotides: TGTGCCAGCAGTACCCTAGGACAGGGGAGAGGGGAGCAGTACTTC.

The chain joins TRBV30 to TRBJ1-2, with D possibly matching TRBD1 (5 bases). The germline CDR1 and CDR2 sequences are GTSNPN and SVGIG (reference sequence). V lost 5 bases and J lost 2, with 15 bases in between. The CDR3 runs 14 residues. CDR3 DNA: TGTGCCTGGGGTGGGGCAGCGTTCAACTATGGCTACACCTTC. Encoded protein: CAWGGAAFNYGYTF.

This chain uses TRBV7-2 with TRBJ2-3; D remains unclear. This CDR3 has 13 amino acids. V gave up 2 bases and J gave up 3 bases, with 6 bases separating them. Germline lookup yields CDR1 SGHTA and CDR2 FQGNSA. In DNA form, the CDR3 reads TGTGCCAGCAGCTTATATAGGACAGATACGCAGTATTTT. Protein sequence: CASSLYRTDTQYF.

This clonotype was observed a handful of times. The rearrangement uses TRBV20-1 and TRBJ2-1; 7 positions match TRBD2. V was clipped by 6 bases and J by 12 bases; unmatched bases: 5. Germline values: CDR1 DFQATT, CDR2 SNEGSKA (reference sequence). CDR3 length: 10 amino acids. In nucleotides, the CDR3 is TGCAGTGCGAAGGGACTACTGCAGTTCTTC. This gives the protein CSAKGLLQFF.

Many counts were recorded for this clonotype. The chain is built from TRBV9 and TRBJ2-5; D remains unclear. Trimming took off 5 bases at V and 5 bases at J, with 10 bases between the two ends. The germline CDR1 and CDR2 sequences are SGDLS and YYNGEE. The CDR3 contains 12 residues. The CDR3 nucleotides read TGTGCCAGCAGTCAAGTTGAGGAGACCCAGTACTTC. Its protein is CASSQVEETQYF.

This clonotype was seen more than once but under ten times. The chain uses TRBV4-1 and TRBJ2-7, with D tentatively TRBD1 (6 bases). The length of the CDR3 is 16 residues. Germline CDR1 and CDR2: MGHRA and YSYEKL. V shed 4 bases and J shed 3 bases, with 19 bases lying between them. The CDR3 DNA follows: TGCGCCAGCAGCCGCCGGGACACGCCAAGAGTCTACGAGCAGTACTTC. As protein: CASSRRDTPRVYEQYF.

The gene calls are TRBV29-1 and TRBJ2-4; perhaps TRBD2 as D (6 bases). Germline V gene sequence: CDR1 SQVTM, CDR2 ANQGSEA. V lost 4 bases and J 2 bases, leaving 15 bases between the germline ends. The CDR3 runs 15 residues. The CDR3 protein is CSVVGPGGTKNIQYF. The CDR3 DNA reads as TGCAGCGTTGTCGGTCCCGGAGGGACCAAAAACATTCAGTACTTC.

The rearrangement uses TRBV4-1 and TRBJ1-1; no firm D call. Germline CDR1 MGHRA, CDR2 YSYEKL. Trimming removed 0 bases at V and 5 bases at J, with 16 bases between. This CDR3 is 16 amino acids long. This CDR3 is CASSQEQDPSGTEAFF. CDR3 DNA sequence: TGCGCCAGCAGCCAAGAACAAGACCCGTCTGGGACTGAAGCTTTCTTT.

This clonotype was recorded a few times. The chain recombines TRBV7-8 with TRBJ2-3, with 8 nucleotides matching TRBD2. V was clipped by 4 bases and J by 6 bases; unmatched bases: 9. CDR3 length: 15 residues. Germline V CDR1 and CDR2: SGHVS, FQNEAQ. In DNA, the CDR3 is TGTGCCAGCAGCTATACTAGCGGATCTTCTGATACGCAGTATTTT. Residues: CASSYTSGSSDTQYF.

The chain joins TRBV29-1 to TRBJ1-1, with D uncertain. CDR1 SQVTM and CDR2 ANQGSEA come from the germline V gene. This CDR3 region has 12 residues. The germline V and J ends were trimmed by 5 bases and 4 bases, with 11 bases remaining between them. The CDR3 is CSVPTAATEAFF. In DNA form, the CDR3 reads TGCAGCGTTCCCACAGCGGCCACTGAAGCTTTCTTT.

The V and J genes are TRBV24-1 and TRBJ2-3, with TRBD1 identical over 8 bases. The V and J ends lost 3 bases and 3 bases, in that order; junction bases with no gene match: 7. This CDR3 has 16 residues. Germline CDR1 is KGHDR and CDR2 is SFDVKD. The CDR3 DNA follows: TGTGCCACCAGTGATCGGACAGGGTCGCGGACAGATACGCAGTATTTT. Its protein product is CATSDRTGSRTDTQYF.

This clonotype was seen a few times. The chain combines TRBV6-2 or TRBV6-3 with TRBJ2-3, with D maybe TRBD2 (6 bases). Germline V CDR1 and CDR2: MNHEY, SVGEGT. There are 15 residues in the CDR3. Trimming took off 6 bases at V and 0 bases at J, with 13 bases between the two ends. CDR3 sequence: CASRPSGTSTDTQYF. Written as DNA, the CDR3 is TGTGCCAGCAGGCCGTCCGGGACTAGCACAGATACGCAGTATTTT.

In this sample, this clonotype turned up a few times. The V gene is TRBV20-1, the J gene TRBJ1-4, with TRBD1 as a possible D gene (5 bases). CDR3 length: 13 residues. Per germline, CDR1 DFQATT and CDR2 SNEGSKA (reference sequence). V was shortened by 5 bases and J by 0 bases, with 7 bases between the two germline ends. CDR3: CSASGSTNEKLFF. DNA for the CDR3: TGCAGTGCTTCAGGGTCAACTAATGAAAAACTGTTTTTT.